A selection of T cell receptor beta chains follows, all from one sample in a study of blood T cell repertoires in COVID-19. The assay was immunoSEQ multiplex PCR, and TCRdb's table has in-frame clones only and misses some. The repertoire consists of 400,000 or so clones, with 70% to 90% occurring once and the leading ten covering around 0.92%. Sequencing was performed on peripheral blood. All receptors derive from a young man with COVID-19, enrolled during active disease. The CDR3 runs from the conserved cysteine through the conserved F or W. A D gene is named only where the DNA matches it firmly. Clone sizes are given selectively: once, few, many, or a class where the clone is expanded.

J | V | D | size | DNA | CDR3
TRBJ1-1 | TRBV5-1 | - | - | TGCGCCAGCTCCGTTACTACAGGACTGAACACTGAAGCTTTCTTT | CASSVTTGLNTEAFF
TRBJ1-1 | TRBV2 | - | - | TGTGCCAGCAGTGATGAGGGTGGGATGAACACTGAAGCTTTCTTT | CASSDEGGMNTEAFF
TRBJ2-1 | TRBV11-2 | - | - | TGTGCCAGCAGCCTGGGGAGCAATGAGCAGTTCTTC | CASSLGSNEQFF
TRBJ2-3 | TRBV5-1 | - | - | TGCGCCAGCGGCCCCTCTTGGACAGATACGCAGTATTTT | CASGPSWTDTQYF
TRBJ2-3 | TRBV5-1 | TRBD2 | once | TGCGCCAGCAGGGAGGGACTAGCGGGAGGCGTTAATACGCAGTATTTT | CASREGLAGGVNTQYF
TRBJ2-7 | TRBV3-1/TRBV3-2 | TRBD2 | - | TGTGCCAGCAGCCAAGATGGGGCGGGAGGGTACGAGCAGTACTTC | CASSQDGAGGYEQYF
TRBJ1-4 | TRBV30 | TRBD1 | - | TGTGCCTCTGAACAGGGGGATGAAAAACTGTTTTTT | CASEQGDEKLFF
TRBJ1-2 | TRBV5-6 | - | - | TGTGCCAGCCGCAGGGCCTATGGCTACACCTTC | CASRRAYGYTF
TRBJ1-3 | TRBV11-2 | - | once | TGTGCCAGCAGCTTATACGAATTCAGGGGAAACACCATATATTTT | CASSLYEFRGNTIYF
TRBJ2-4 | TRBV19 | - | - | TGTGCCAGCCTAGAGCCAAGAGCCAAAAACATTCAGTACTTC | CASLEPRAKNIQYF